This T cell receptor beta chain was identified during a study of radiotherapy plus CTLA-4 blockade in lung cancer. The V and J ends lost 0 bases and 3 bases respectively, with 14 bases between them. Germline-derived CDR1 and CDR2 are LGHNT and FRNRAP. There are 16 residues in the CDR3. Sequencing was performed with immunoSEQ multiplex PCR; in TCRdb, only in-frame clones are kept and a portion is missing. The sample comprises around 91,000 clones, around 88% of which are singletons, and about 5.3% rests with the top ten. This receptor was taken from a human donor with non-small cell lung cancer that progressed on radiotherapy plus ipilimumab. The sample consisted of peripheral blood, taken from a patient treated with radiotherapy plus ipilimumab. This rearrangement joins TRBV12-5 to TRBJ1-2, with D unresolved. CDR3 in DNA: TGTGCTAGTGGTTTGGTACATGCCGCTATATACTATGGCTACACCTTC. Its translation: CASGLVHAAIYYGYTF.